This T cell receptor beta chain was identified in a study of T cell repertoires in MIS-A myocarditis (dated by TCRdb to between 2021 and 2024). TCRbeta CDR3 regions were amplified with the immunoSEQ bias-controlled multiplex PCR and sequenced at high throughput. As for the authors' bioinformatics: The immunoSEQ vendor pipeline collapsed and filtered CDR3 sequences to measure the abundance and frequency of each unique TCRbeta CDR3. Using a 90% global sequence identity threshold, CD-HIT clustered dominant CDR3 amino acid sequences together with SARS-CoV-2-specific ImmuneCODE TCRbeta sequences. Clones were classed as hyperexpanded at frequencies of 0.1 to 1 and as large at frequencies of 0.01 to 0.1. MiXCR was used to confirm CDR3 amino acid sequences and V and J gene assignments of dominant clones. The R stringdist package was used to calculate Levenshtein distances between the patient clonotypes and the ImmuneCODE hits. The immuneACCESS repertoire file appears here via TCRdb, limited to in-frame rearrangements. These files lack a portion of the clones; in checked studies, under half of the deficit traces to unresolved V genes, and the cause of the others is not known. V and J calls and clone size are given by that table; D and trimming were obtained from the DNA. The sample table shows around 10,000 clones, and 85% to 90% are seen once. Together, the top ten hold just over 2% of the sample.

For this clone: It has no known antigen specificity. There are no base qualities to consult, and no much larger clone falls within one base.

The QIAamp DNA FFPE kit was used to extract genomic DNA from formalin-fixed paraffin-embedded autopsy tissue. Based on the germline V gene, the CDR1 and CDR2 sequences are MDHEN and SYDVKM. Between the V and J ends, shortened by 11 bases and 6 bases respectively, the junction contains 13 bases. There are 11 amino acids in the CDR3, from cysteine to phenylalanine inclusive. CDR3 DNA only is kept here, 33 bases in frame from base 1. The chain was built from TRBV28 and TRBJ1-1; no D gene can be assigned with confidence. This receptor was identified in a man aged 18-30 years with fulminant myocarditis from multisystem inflammatory syndrome in adults (MIS-A) after COVID-19. Material for sequencing was thoracic lymph node tissue obtained at autopsy. This receptor carries the CDR3 CAVGRGSEAFF. The base sequence is TGTGCCGTAGGCCGGGGTTCTGAAGCTTTCTTT.